This T cell receptor beta chain appears in the sequencing data of a study of T cells in Graves' hyperthyroidism and ophthalmopathy. This clonotype was counted only a few times. The antigen remains unidentified. What was amplified from RNA transcripts were TCR beta CDR3 regions. TCR CDR3 underwent first-round RT-PCR with the HTBI primer set. TCRdb reprocessed the multiplex PCR reads via MiXCR and lists one record per CDR3 protein. The sample carries hundreds of thousands of distinct CDR3 sequences, 46% recorded once. Findings and caveats of the study: Appearing also in blood were most of the thyroid clonotypes expanded above 0.001. Ophthalmopathy was model-predicted a median about 7.1 months pre-onset.

Diagnosing involved the use of clinical symptoms, serum thyroxine and TRAb, thyroid ultrasound and orbital computed tomography. The sample taken for sequencing was peripheral blood or thyroid tissue (not recorded which). The TCR sequence derives from a woman under 30 with Graves' hyperthyroidism.

The CDR3 region is CASSPGTGNELFF. In DNA, the CDR3 is TGTGCCAGCAGTCCCGGGACAGGGAATGAACTGTTTTTT. V gene TRBV12-3 or TRBV12-4 combines with J gene TRBJ1-4, with TRBD1 matching 9 bases. The V and J ends lost 5 bases and 12 bases, in that order; junction bases with no gene match: 7. The CDR3 loop spans 13 amino acids.